One sample yielded the 20 T cell receptor beta chains listed below, sequenced in a study of blood T cells in healthy people across ages. A second about 7 to 11 cycle PCR used barcoded and J-beta primers. A single record per CDR3 protein comes from TCRdb applying MiXCR to the 5' RACE reads. The sample yields roughly 860,000 distinct CDR3 sequences, approximately 67% seen once. Sequencing was performed on blood. The source is a man aged 25 to 40 in good health.

The J gene is TRBJ2-4, the V gene TRBV11-2; D call uncertain. The end of the DNA fits TRBJ2-7 better, so the J call may be wrong. The length of the CDR3 is 13 residues. Germline V lookup: CDR1 SGHAT, CDR2 FQNNGV. Here the CDR3 DNA reads TGTGCCAGCAGTCTTGGCCGGGTTGACGAGCAGTACTTC. Its translation: CASSLGRVDEQYF.

This chain joins TRBV6-2 or TRBV6-3 and TRBJ1-5; TRBD1 matches 7 bases. V was clipped by 6 bases and J by 7 bases; unmatched bases: 9. The CDR3 covers 14 residues. Germline CDR1 and CDR2: MNHEY and SVGEGT. This CDR3 reads CASRSTGSEQPQHF. The CDR3 DNA sequence: TGTGCCAGCAGGTCGACAGGGTCGGAACAGCCCCAGCATTTT.

The chain links TRBV12-3 or TRBV12-4 to TRBJ1-5; TRBD1 is a possible D gene (5 bases). The CDR3 length is 15 residues. Trimming took 2 bases from V and 3 from J, leaving 11 bases between them. The CDR3 protein is CASSLIDSPNQPQHF. CDR3 coding DNA: TGTGCCAGCAGTTTAATAGACAGCCCCAATCAGCCCCAGCATTTT.

CDR3 nucleotides: TGCGCCAGCAGCCAGACCTGGGCCTTCTCTAATTCACCCCTCCACTTT. Protein: CASSQTWAFSNSPLHF. The chain employs TRBV4-3 and TRBJ1-6; D is unclear. The CDR3 is 16 residues long. V lost 3 bases to trimming and J lost 6 bases, with 15 bases between them. The V gene's germline CDR1 is LGHNA and CDR2 YSLEER.

The chain couples TRBV7-3 to TRBJ2-1; D is perhaps TRBD1 (6 bases). Trimming took 2 bases from V and 13 from J, leaving 12 bases between them. Germline V gene lookup returns CDR1 SGHTA and CDR2 FQGTGA. The CDR3 is made up of 12 amino acids. The CDR3 sequence: CASSLGGDPQFF. DNA of the CDR3: TGTGCCAGCAGCTTAGGGGGCGACCCCCAGTTCTTC.

V and J are TRBV6-6 and TRBJ2-3, with D possibly being TRBD2 (6 bases). V shed 3 bases and J shed 2 bases, with 9 bases lying between them. The CDR3 is 14 amino acids. Per germline, CDR1 MNHNY and CDR2 SVGAGI (reference sequence). CDR3 bases: TGTGCCAGCAGTTATAGCGGCCTCACAGATACGCAGTATTTT. It codes for CASSYSGLTDTQYF.

The table lists this clonotype with a few counts. The V and J genes are TRBV7-2 and TRBJ2-3; D not resolved. Germline CDR1 is SGHTA and CDR2 is FQGNSA. Trimming left V 5 bases short and J 4 bases short, with 13 bases between. This CDR3 region has 14 residues. CDR3 amino acids: CASSRTPRADTQYF. The DNA of the CDR3 is TGTGCCAGCAGCCGGACCCCTCGGGCAGATACGCAGTATTTT.

This chain links TRBV27 with TRBJ2-1; TRBD2 aligns across 8 bases. The V gene's germline CDR1 is MNHEY and CDR2 SMNVEV (reference sequence). J was trimmed by 7 bases and V by 0 bases; bases with no gene match: 8. CDR3 length: 16 amino acids. The CDR3 sequence is CASSLSSGGSGNEQFF. The CDR3 DNA follows: TGTGCCAGCAGTTTATCAAGCGGGGGAAGTGGGAATGAGCAGTTCTTC.

The chain is built from TRBV12-3 or TRBV12-4 and TRBJ2-2; 8 positions agree with TRBD1. The CDR3 contains 14 residues. Trimming cost V 10 bases and J 4 bases; bases outside gene matches: 8. The CDR3 region has the DNA TGTGCCACAACCGGGACAGGTCGCACCGGGGAGCTGTTTTTT. It specifies CATTGTGRTGELFF.

The chain combines TRBV29-1 with TRBJ2-1; D gene unclear. Trimming stripped 3 bases from V and 8 bases from J, with 14 bases between. The V gene's germline CDR1 is SQVTM and CDR2 ANQGSEA. The CDR3 contains 13 residues. The CDR3 DNA sequence: TGCAGCGTTGACGTCAGCCTTGGGGATGAGCAGTTCTTC. Its translation is CSVDVSLGDEQFF.

Points on this clonotype: Relative to the germline gene, one junction end is altered; a read error may explain this. The rearrangement joins TRBV20-1 to TRBJ2-5; 8 bases line up with TRBD1. The better agreement between TRBJ2-4 and the DNA end casts doubt on the J call. CDR3 length equals 15 residues. Germline V lookup: CDR1 DFQATT, CDR2 SNEGSKA (reference sequence). The CDR3 sequence: CSATTGGLDKDIQYF. CDR3 DNA sequence: TGCAGTGCTACCACAGGGGGTCTTGACAAAGACATTCAGTACTTC.

This chain links TRBV20-1 with TRBJ2-7; D possibly corresponds to TRBD2 (5 bases). In germline, CDR1 is DFQATT, CDR2 SNEGSKA (reference sequence). Trimming took off 7 bases at V and 0 bases at J, with 13 bases between the two ends. The CDR3 totals 13 residues. As DNA, the CDR3 is TGCAGTGTTCTGGACTGGGTCTCCTACGAGCAGTACTTC. It translates to CSVLDWVSYEQYF.

The J gene is TRBJ2-1, the V gene TRBV13; D is perhaps TRBD1 (6 bases). The CDR3 consists of 15 residues. Germline CDR1 is PRHDT and CDR2 is FYEKMQ (reference sequence). V lost 1 base and J 4 bases, leaving 11 bases between the germline ends. CDR3 loop: CASSLVGTLYNEQFF. The CDR3 bases are TGTGCCAGCAGCTTAGTTGGGACACTTTACAATGAGCAGTTCTTC.

For this clonotype: One end of the junction fails to match germline, which may point to a read error. The chain has TRBV7-2 and TRBJ2-5; no definite D call. The end of the DNA aligns better with TRBJ2-7, so the J call may be wrong. This CDR3 region has 13 residues. From germline, CDR1 is SGHTA and CDR2 FQGNSA. The CDR3 loop is CVSSLPRSYEQYF. The CDR3 nucleotides are TGTGTCAGCAGCCTCCCCCGATCCTACGAGCAGTACTTC.

This chain links TRBV5-1 with TRBJ1-6; possibly TRBD1 for D (5 bases). Per the germline V gene, CDR1 is SGHRS and CDR2 is YFSETQ. This CDR3 region has 14 residues. V lost 4 bases, J lost 7 bases, and 12 bases lay in between. The CDR3 loop reads CASSVGDGNSPLHF. The CDR3 DNA reads TGCGCCAGCAGCGTGGGGGACGGAAATTCACCCCTCCACTTT.

The DNA for the CDR3 is TGCAGCGTTGAAGATCTCGTCGAGCGGGAGACCCAGTACTTC. Protein: CSVEDLVERETQYF. The J gene is TRBJ2-5, the V gene TRBV29-1; D possibly corresponds to TRBD2 (5 bases). Germline loops: CDR1 SQVTM, CDR2 ANQGSEA. This CDR3 spans 14 amino acids. V was pared by 0 bases and J by 5 bases, with 13 bases between.

The chain carries TRBV20-1 and TRBJ1-2; 9 bases are shared with TRBD1. Unmatched junction bases numbered 8, after V lost 5 bases and J lost 7 bases. This CDR3 spans 13 amino acids. The germline V gene has CDR1 DFQATT and CDR2 SNEGSKA (reference sequence). The CDR3 nucleotides are TGCAGTGCTTCGGGACAGGGAACCTCTGGCTACACCTTC. Amino acid sequence: CSASGQGTSGYTF.

This chain joins TRBV21-1 and TRBJ2-3; the tabulated D call, TRBD2, remains unverified against the DNA. TRBV21-1 is described as a pseudogene. The CDR3 has 16 amino acids. The CDR3 loop reads CASSKGTNGGSDTQYF. The CDR3 region has the DNA TGTGCCAGCAGCAAAGGGACTAACGGGGGAAGCGATACGCAGTATTTT.

The V gene is TRBV28, the J gene TRBJ2-7; D is perhaps TRBD2 (6 bases). The CDR3 contains 16 residues. CDR1 and CDR2 from the germline V gene are MDHEN and SYDVKM. V lost 5 bases and J 6 bases, leaving 23 bases between the germline ends. The CDR3 here is CASSSPGVGDISEQYF. In DNA, the CDR3 is TGTGCCAGCAGTAGCCCGGGGGTAGGGGATATCTCCGAGCAGTACTTC.

The chain employs TRBV4-2 and TRBJ1-1, with D perhaps matching TRBD1 (6 bases). The germline V gene has CDR1 LGHNA and CDR2 YNFKEQ. The CDR3 runs 15 residues. Trimming took off 1 base at V and 1 base at J, with 10 bases between the two ends. The CDR3 sequence: CASSQAGTRNTEAFF. CDR3 coding DNA: TGTGCCAGCAGCCAAGCCGGGACACGGAACACTGAAGCTTTCTTT.